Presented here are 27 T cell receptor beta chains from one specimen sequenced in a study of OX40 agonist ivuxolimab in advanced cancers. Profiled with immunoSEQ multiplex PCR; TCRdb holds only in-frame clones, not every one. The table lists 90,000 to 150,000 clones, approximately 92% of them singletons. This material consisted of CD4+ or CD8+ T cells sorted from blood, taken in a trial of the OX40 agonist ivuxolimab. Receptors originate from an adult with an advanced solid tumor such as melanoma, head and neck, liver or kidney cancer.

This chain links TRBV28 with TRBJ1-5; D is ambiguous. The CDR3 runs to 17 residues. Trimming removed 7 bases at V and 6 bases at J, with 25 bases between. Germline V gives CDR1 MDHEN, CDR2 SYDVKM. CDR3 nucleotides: TGTGCCAGCATCCCATCACCGGGCCTACTAGGCGGTCAGCCCCAGCATTTT. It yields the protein CASIPSPGLLGGQPQHF.

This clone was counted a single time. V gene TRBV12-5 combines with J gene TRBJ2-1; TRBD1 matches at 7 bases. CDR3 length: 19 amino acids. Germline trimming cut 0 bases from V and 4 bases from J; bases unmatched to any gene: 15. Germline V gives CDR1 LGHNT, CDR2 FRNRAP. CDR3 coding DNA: TGTGCTAGTGGTTTGGTACTCGGAGGACAGGACAAACTTTACAATGAGCAGTTCTTC. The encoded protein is CASGLVLGGQDKLYNEQFF.

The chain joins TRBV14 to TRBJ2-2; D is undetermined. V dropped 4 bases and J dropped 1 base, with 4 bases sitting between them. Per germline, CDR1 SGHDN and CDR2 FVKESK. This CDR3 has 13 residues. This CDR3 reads CASSPGNTGELFF. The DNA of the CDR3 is TGTGCCAGCAGCCCGGGGAACACCGGGGAGCTGTTTTTT.

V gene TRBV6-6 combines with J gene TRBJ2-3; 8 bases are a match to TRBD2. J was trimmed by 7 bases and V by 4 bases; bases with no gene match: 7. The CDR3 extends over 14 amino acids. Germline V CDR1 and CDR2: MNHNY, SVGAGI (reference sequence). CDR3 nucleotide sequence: TGTGCCAGCAGTTCCGGGACTAGGAGACATACGCAGTATTTT. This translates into CASSSGTRRHTQYF.

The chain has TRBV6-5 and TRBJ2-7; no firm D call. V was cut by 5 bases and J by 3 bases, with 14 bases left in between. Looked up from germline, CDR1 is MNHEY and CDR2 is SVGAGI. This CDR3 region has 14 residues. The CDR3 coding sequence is TGTGCCAGCAGTACCGGACGGCAGAGCTACGAGCAGTACTTC. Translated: CASSTGRQSYEQYF.

The CDR3 DNA sequence: TGCGCCAGCAGTTCTGGACAGGCCAAAAACATTCAGTACTTC. The encoded protein is CASSSGQAKNIQYF. The chain has TRBV10-1 and TRBJ2-4; D perhaps matches TRBD1 (6 bases). CDR1 and CDR2 from the germline V gene are WNHNN and SYGVQD (reference sequence). This CDR3 is 14 amino acids long. The ends were cut back, 5 bases at V and 1 base at J, with 9 bases in the middle.

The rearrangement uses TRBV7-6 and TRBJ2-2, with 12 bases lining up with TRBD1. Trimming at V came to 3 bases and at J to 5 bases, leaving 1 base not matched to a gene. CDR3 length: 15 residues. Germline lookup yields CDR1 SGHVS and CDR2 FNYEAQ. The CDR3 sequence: CASSLGQGATGELFF. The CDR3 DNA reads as TGTGCCAGCAGCTTGGGACAGGGGGCGACCGGGGAGCTGTTTTTT.

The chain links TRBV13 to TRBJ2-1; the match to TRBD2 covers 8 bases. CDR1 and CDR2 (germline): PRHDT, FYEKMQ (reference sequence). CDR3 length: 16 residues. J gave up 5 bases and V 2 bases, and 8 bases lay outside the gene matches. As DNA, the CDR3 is TGTGCCAGCAGCTTACGGGGCGGGGGGACCAACAATGAGCAGTTCTTC. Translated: CASSLRGGGTNNEQFF.

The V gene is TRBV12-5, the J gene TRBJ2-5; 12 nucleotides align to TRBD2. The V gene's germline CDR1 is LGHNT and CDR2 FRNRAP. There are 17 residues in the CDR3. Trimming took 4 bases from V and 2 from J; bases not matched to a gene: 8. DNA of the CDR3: TGTGCTAGTGGTTCGGCACCGACTAGCGGGGGTCAAGAGACCCAGTACTTC. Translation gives CASGSAPTSGGQETQYF. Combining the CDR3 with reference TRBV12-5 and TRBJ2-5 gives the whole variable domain DARVTQTPRHKVTEMGQEVTMRCQPILGHNTVFWYRQTMMQGLELLAYFRNRAPLDDSGMPKDRFSAEMPDATLATLKIQPSEPRDSAVYFCASGSAPTSGGQETQYFGPGTRLLVL.

This CDR3 is CAQARDSEQYF. CDR3 in DNA: TGTGCCCAGGCTCGGGATAGCGAGCAGTACTTC. The chain carries TRBV10-3 and TRBJ2-7; weak D call: TRBD2 (5 bases). Germline assignment: CDR1 ENHRY and CDR2 SYGVKD. V was shortened by 11 bases and J by 6 bases, with 14 bases between the two germline ends. This CDR3 is built from 11 residues.

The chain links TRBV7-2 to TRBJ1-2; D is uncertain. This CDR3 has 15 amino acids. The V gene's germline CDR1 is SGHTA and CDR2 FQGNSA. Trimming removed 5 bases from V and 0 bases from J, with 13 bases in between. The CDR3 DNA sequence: TGTGCCAGCAGCCGCAACAGAAACTCTAACTATGGCTACACCTTC. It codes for CASSRNRNSNYGYTF.

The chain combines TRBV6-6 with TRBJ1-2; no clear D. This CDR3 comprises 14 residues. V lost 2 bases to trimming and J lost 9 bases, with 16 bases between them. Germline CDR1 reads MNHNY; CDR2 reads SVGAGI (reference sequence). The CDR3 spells CASSYGNFGESYTF. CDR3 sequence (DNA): TGTGCCAGCAGTTACGGGAATTTCGGGGAGAGCTACACCTTC.

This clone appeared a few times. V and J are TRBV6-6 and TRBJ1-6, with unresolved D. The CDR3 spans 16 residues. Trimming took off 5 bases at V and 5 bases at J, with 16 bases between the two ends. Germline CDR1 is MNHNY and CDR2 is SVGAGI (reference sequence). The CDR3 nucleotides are TGTGCCAGCAGTAAAAGTCGTAGTCGAGATAATTCACCCCTCCACTTT. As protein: CASSKSRSRDNSPLHF.

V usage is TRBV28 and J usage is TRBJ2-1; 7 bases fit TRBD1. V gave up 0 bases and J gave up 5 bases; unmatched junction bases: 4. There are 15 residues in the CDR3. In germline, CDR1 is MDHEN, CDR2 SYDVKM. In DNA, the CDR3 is TGTGCCAGCAGTTTATGGACAGGGCCACACAATGAGCAGTTCTTC. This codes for CASSLWTGPHNEQFF. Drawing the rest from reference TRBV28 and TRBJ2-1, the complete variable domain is DVKVTQSSRYLVKRTGEKVFLECVQDMDHENMFWYRQDPGLGLRLIYFSYDVKMKEKGDIPEGYSVSREKKERFSLILESASTNQTSMYLCASSLWTGPHNEQFFGPGTRLTVL.

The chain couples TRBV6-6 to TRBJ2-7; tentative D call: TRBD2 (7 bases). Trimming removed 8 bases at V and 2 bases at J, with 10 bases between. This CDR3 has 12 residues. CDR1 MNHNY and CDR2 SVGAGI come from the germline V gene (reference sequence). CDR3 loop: CASGGGPYEQYF. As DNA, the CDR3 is TGTGCCAGCGGCGGGGGCCCCTACGAGCAGTACTTC.

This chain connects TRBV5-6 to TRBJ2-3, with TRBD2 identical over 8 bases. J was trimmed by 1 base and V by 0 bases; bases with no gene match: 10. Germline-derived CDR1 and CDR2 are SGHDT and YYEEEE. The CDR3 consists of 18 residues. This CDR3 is CASSLVGSSGVGTDTQYF. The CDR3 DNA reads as TGTGCCAGCAGCTTGGTGGGTAGTAGCGGGGTCGGCACAGATACGCAGTATTTT.

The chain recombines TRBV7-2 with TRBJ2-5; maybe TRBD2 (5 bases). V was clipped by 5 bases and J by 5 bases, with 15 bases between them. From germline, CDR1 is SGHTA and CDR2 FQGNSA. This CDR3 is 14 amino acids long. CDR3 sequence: CASSQRRGSETQYF. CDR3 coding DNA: TGTGCCAGCAGCCAGCGTCGGGGTTCGGAGACCCAGTACTTC.

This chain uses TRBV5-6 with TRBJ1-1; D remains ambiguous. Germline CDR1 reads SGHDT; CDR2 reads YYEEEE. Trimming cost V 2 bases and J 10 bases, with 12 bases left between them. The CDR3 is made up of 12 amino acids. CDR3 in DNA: TGTGCCAGCAGCTTAGGGTCCCGGGGAGCTTTCTTT. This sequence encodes CASSLGSRGAFF. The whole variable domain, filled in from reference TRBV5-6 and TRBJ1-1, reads DAGVTQSPTHLIKTRGQQVTLRCSPKSGHDTVSWYQQALGQGPQFIFQYYEEEERQRGNFPDRFSGHQFPNYSSELNVNALLLGDSALYLCASSLGSRGAFFGQGTRLTVV.

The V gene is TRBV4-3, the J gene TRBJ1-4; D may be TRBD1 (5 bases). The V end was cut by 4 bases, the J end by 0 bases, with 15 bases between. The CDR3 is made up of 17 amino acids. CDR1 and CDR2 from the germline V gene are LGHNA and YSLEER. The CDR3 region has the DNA TGCGCCAGCAGCCTATCTAGACAGACTCCAACTAATGAAAAACTGTTTTTT. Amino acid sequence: CASSLSRQTPTNEKLFF.

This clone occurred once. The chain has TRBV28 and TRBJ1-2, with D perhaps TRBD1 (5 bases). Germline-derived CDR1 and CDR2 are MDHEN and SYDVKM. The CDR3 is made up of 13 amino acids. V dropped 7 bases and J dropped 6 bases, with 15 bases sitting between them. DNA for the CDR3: TGTGCCAGCATCCCCCAGGGTGCCAATGGCTACACCTTC. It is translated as CASIPQGANGYTF.

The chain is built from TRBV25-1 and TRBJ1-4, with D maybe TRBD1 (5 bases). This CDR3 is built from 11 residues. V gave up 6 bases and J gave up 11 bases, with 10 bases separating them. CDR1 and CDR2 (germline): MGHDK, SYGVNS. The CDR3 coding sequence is TGTGCCAGCAGGGGGGAGGGGAAACTGTTTTTT. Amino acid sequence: CASRGEGKLFF. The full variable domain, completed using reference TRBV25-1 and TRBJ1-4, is EADIYQTPRYLVIGTGKKITLECSQTMGHDKMYWYQQDPGMELHLIHYSYGVNSTEKGDLSSESTVSRIRTEHFPLTLESARPSHTSQYLCASRGEGKLFFGSGTQLSVL.

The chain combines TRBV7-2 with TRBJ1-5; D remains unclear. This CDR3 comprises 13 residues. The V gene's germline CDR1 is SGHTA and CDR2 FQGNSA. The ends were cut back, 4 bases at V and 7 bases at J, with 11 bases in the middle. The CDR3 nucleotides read TGTGCCAGCAGCTACTTCTCGAGACAGCCCCAGCATTTT. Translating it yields CASSYFSRQPQHF.

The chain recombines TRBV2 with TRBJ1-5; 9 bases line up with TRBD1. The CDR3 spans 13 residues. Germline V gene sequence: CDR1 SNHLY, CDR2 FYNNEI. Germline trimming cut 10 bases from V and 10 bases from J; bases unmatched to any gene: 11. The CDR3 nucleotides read TGTGCCATATCATTGGGACAGGGTGGACCCCAGCATTTT. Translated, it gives CAISLGQGGPQHF.

The CDR3, as DNA: TGTGCCAGCTCTCCCCTAGAAAACTCCTACAATGAGCAGTTCTTC. This codes for CASSPLENSYNEQFF. V is TRBV18 and J is TRBJ2-1; D remains ambiguous. The CDR3 length is 15 residues. From germline, CDR1 is KGHSH and CDR2 LQKENI. Between the trimmed V and J ends, which lost 6 bases and 0 bases, there was a span of 12 bases.

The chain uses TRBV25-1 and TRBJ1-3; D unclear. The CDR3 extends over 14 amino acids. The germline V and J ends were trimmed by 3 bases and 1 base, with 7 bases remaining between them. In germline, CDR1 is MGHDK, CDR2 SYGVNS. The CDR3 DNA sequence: TGTGCCAGCAGTGATTCTGGGTCTGGAAACACCATATATTTT. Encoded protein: CASSDSGSGNTIYF.

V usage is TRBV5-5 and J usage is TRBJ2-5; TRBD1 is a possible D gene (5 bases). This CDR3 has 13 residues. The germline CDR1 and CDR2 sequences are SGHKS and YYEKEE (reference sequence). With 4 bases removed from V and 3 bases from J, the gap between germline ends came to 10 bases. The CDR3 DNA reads TGTGCCAGCAGCCTAGTAGGGGAAGAGACCCAGTACTTC. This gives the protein CASSLVGEETQYF.

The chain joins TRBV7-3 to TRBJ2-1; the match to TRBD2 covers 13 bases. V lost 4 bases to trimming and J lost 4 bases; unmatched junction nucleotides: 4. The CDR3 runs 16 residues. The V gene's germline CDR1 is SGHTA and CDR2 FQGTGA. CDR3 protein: CASSSMTSGGYNEQFF. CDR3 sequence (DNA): TGTGCCAGCAGCTCCATGACTAGCGGGGGGTACAATGAGCAGTTCTTC.